These 26 T cell receptor beta chains originate from one sample sequenced in a study of T cell repertoires in cytomegalovirus infection. These TCRs are of unknown antigen specificity. TCRdb itself ran the reads through MiXCR, one entry per CDR3 protein. Of about a million distinct CDR3 sequences in the sample, approximately 31% are singletons; the top ten hold 13%. The sequencing used cultured CD8+ T cells from PBMCs, collected from culture after CMV antigen stimulation. These receptors came from a human donor in good health (CMV status not recorded). Some clones in this sample may be carry-over from other donors' samples.

Many counts were recorded for this clonotype. The chain carries TRBV6-2 or TRBV6-3 and TRBJ2-5, with D possibly being TRBD2 (5 bases). V lost 4 bases and J lost 9, with 18 bases in between. This CDR3 comprises 14 residues. The V gene's germline CDR1 is MNHEY and CDR2 SVGEGT. The CDR3 DNA is TGTGCCAGCAGTTCCCCGGACTCGTTAGTGCCCCAGTACTTC. Amino acids: CASSSPDSLVPQYF.

This clonotype was observed a few times. The chain couples TRBV6-1 to TRBJ2-7; 8 nucleotides agree with TRBD2. The V gene's germline CDR1 is MNHNS and CDR2 SASEGT. CDR3 length: 17 amino acids. With V trimmed by 5 bases and J by 2 bases, 14 bases remained unmatched. CDR3 DNA: TGTGCCAGCAGTCCCTCGGGACTAGTAGGGGCCCCCTACGAGCAGTACTTC. It yields the protein CASSPSGLVGAPYEQYF.

This clonotype turned up a few times. The J gene is TRBJ2-3, the V gene TRBV6-2 or TRBV6-3; 9 bases are a match to TRBD2. Germline values: CDR1 MNHEY, CDR2 SVGEGT. J was trimmed by 3 bases and V by 7 bases; bases with no gene match: 8. The CDR3 is made up of 15 amino acids. CDR3 sequence: CASTTRTSDTDTQYF. CDR3 coding DNA: TGTGCCAGCACCACGAGGACTAGCGATACAGATACGCAGTATTTT.

The chain carries TRBV5-4 and TRBJ2-5, with D possibly TRBD1 on 6 matching bases. Germline V gene data show CDR1 as SGHNT and CDR2 as YYREEE (reference sequence). This CDR3 comprises 13 residues. V lost 1 base, J lost 5 bases, and 9 bases lay in between. CDR3 residues: CASSLRGWETQYF. CDR3 coding DNA: TGTGCCAGCAGCTTGAGGGGGTGGGAGACCCAGTACTTC.

This clonotype has just a few counts. J is TRBJ1-5 and V is TRBV19; 10 bases agree with TRBD1. The ends lost 7 bases at V and 0 bases at J; junction bases unmatched: 3. CDR1 and CDR2 (germline): LNHDA, SQIVND (reference sequence). The CDR3 loop spans 15 amino acids. This CDR3 reads CASKGTGDSNQPQHF. CDR3 bases: TGTGCCAGTAAAGGGACAGGGGATAGCAATCAGCCCCAGCATTTT.

The chain uses TRBV6-2 or TRBV6-3 and TRBJ2-5; a possible D gene is TRBD2 (6 bases). Germline V gene lookup returns CDR1 MNHEY and CDR2 SVGEGT. This CDR3 comprises 17 residues. The V end was cut by 0 bases, the J end by 2 bases, with 16 bases between. For the CDR3, the DNA is TGTGCCAGCAGTTACTCGGAGGGGATCAGCGAACAAGAGACCCAGTACTTC. This gives the protein CASSYSEGISEQETQYF.

V and J are TRBV4-2 and TRBJ1-1; tentatively, D is TRBD1 (5 bases). Germline-derived CDR1 and CDR2 are LGHNA and YNFKEQ. Trimming shortened V by 1 base and J by 7 bases, and 10 bases separated the two germline ends. The CDR3 is 13 amino acids. The CDR3 region is CASSQVMGLEAFF. The CDR3 DNA sequence: TGTGCCAGCAGCCAAGTAATGGGGCTTGAAGCTTTCTTT.

The chain joins TRBV5-6 to TRBJ2-2; D is unresolved. The CDR3 contains 15 residues. Germline assignment: CDR1 SGHDT and CDR2 YYEEEE. The ends were cut back, 3 bases at V and 4 bases at J, with 13 bases in the middle. The CDR3 coding sequence is TGTGCCAGCAGCTGGACCGAGACCTTCACCGGGGAGCTGTTTTTT. This translates into CASSWTETFTGELFF.

This clonotype occurred many times. The CDR3 sequence is CASSHPSSYNEQFF. CDR3 nucleotides: TGTGCCAGCAGCCATCCGAGCTCCTACAATGAGCAGTTCTTC. The chain uses TRBV27 and TRBJ2-1; D is undetermined. The germline V and J ends were trimmed by 6 bases and 0 bases, with 9 bases remaining between them. The CDR3 totals 14 residues. Germline V gene lookup returns CDR1 MNHEY and CDR2 SMNVEV (reference sequence).

This clonotype was found many times. This chain links TRBV7-2 with TRBJ1-4; tentative D call: TRBD1 (5 bases). The germline gives CDR1 SGHTA, CDR2 FQGNSA. V shed 2 bases and J shed 6 bases, with 10 bases lying between them. CDR3 length: 14 amino acids. The CDR3 region is CASSLWGGDEKLFF. The CDR3 DNA is TGTGCCAGCAGCTTATGGGGAGGGGATGAAAAACTGTTTTTT.

The table lists this clonotype with a few counts. The rearrangement links TRBV7-9 to TRBJ2-2; weak D call: TRBD2 (6 bases). CDR1 is SEHNR and CDR2 is FQNEAQ in the germline V gene (reference sequence). The CDR3 runs 17 residues. V lost 3 bases and J lost 4, with 18 bases in between. In DNA form, the CDR3 reads TGTGCCAGCAGCTTCCAGCCGAGACTAGAAAGCACCGGGGAGCTGTTTTTT. It is translated as CASSFQPRLESTGELFF. Combining the CDR3 with reference TRBV7-9 and TRBJ2-2 gives the whole variable domain DTGVSQNPRHKITKRGQNVTFRCDPISEHNRLYWYRQTLGQGPEFLTYFQNEAQLEKSRLLSDRFSAERPKGSFSTLEIQRTEQGDSAMYLCASSFQPRLESTGELFFGEGSRLTVL.

This clonotype was found many times. The chain recombines TRBV7-2 with TRBJ1-4; D may be TRBD1 (5 bases). This CDR3 spans 16 amino acids. V was cut by 1 base and J by 8 bases, with 17 bases left in between. Germline lookup yields CDR1 SGHTA and CDR2 FQGNSA. Written as DNA, the CDR3 is TGTGCCAGCAGCTTAGTTTTGGGACCACCTCAGGAAAAACTGTTTTTT. Translating it yields CASSLVLGPPQEKLFF.

The gene calls are TRBV5-1 and TRBJ2-3; D is unclear. V shed 6 bases and J shed 3 bases, with 26 bases lying between them. The germline gives CDR1 SGHRS, CDR2 YFSETQ. This CDR3 is 18 amino acids long. In DNA, the CDR3 is TGCGCCAGCACCGGCCACGGAGACACCAAGTACTTTACAGATACGCAGTATTTT. It specifies CASTGHGDTKYFTDTQYF.

With respect to this clonotype: The germline gene is not matched at one end of the junction; a read error may be the cause. V is TRBV7-3 and J is TRBJ1-1, with a possible D match to TRBD1 (5 bases). The CDR3 is 12 residues long. Per germline, CDR1 SGHTA and CDR2 FQGTGA. The CDR3 reads CDSSLGDTEAFF. CDR3 sequence (DNA): TGTGACAGCAGCTTGGGGGATACTGAAGCTTTCTTT.

The chain's CDR3 is CASGLVFSSLDGTYEQYF. The CDR3 bases are TGTGCTAGTGGTTTGGTATTCTCCTCCCTGGACGGAACCTACGAGCAGTACTTC. This chain joins TRBV12-5 and TRBJ2-7, with D uncertain. Germline-derived CDR1 and CDR2 are LGHNT and FRNRAP. The CDR3 contains 18 residues. Trimming removed 0 bases from V and 2 bases from J, with 20 bases in between.

This chain connects TRBV28 to TRBJ2-7, with a possible D match to TRBD2 (5 bases). Germline CDR1 is MDHEN and CDR2 is SYDVKM. V was shortened by 7 bases and J by 2 bases, with 18 bases between the two germline ends. This CDR3 comprises 15 residues. The DNA of the CDR3 is TGTGCCAGCACTCCCCTCGGGGAGTCAACCTACGAGCAGTACGTC. It encodes CASTPLGESTYEQYV.

Note on this clonotype: A much more abundant neighbour one base away suggests this may be a read error. The gene calls are TRBV7-2 and TRBJ1-2; 7 bases fit TRBD1. The CDR3 is 19 amino acids. Germline CDR1 is SGHTA and CDR2 is FQGNSA. Here the CDR3 DNA reads TGTGTCAGCAGCTTAGCTCGGCAGGGGGTCTTACGTGGCGGCTATGGCTACACCTTC. Protein: CVSSLARQGVLRGGYGYTF.

This clonotype turned up a few times. The chain employs TRBV7-9 and TRBJ2-5; no clear D. V was pared by 1 base and J by 5 bases, with 17 bases between. The CDR3 is 16 amino acids. Germline CDR1 reads SEHNR; CDR2 reads FQNEAQ (reference sequence). CDR3 protein: CASSLEAGLLEETQYF. The CDR3 nucleotides read TGTGCCAGCAGCTTAGAGGCTGGTTTACTTGAGGAGACCCAGTACTTC.

This clonotype was counted a few times. The chain couples TRBV7-6 to TRBJ1-1; TRBD1 agrees at 8 bases. There are 13 residues in the CDR3. Germline V gene data show CDR1 as SGHVS and CDR2 as FNYEAQ. With 5 bases clipped from V and 5 bases from J, the junction kept 4 bases outside the gene matches. The CDR3 region has the DNA TGTGCCAGCAGCCCAGGGGGCAAGACTGAAGCTTTCTTT. Protein sequence: CASSPGGKTEAFF. Drawing the rest from reference TRBV7-6 and TRBJ1-1, the complete variable domain is GAGVSQSPRYKVTKRGQDVALRCDPISGHVSLYWYRQALGQGPEFLTYFNYEAQQDKSGLPNDRFSAERPEGSISTLTIQRTEQRDSAMYRCASSPGGKTEAFFGQGTRLTVV.

This rearrangement joins TRBV7-3 to TRBJ2-1; unclear D gene. Germline lookup yields CDR1 SGHTA and CDR2 FQGTGA. The CDR3 has 12 residues. Trimming removed 6 bases from V and 5 bases from J, with 8 bases in between. The CDR3 coding sequence is TGTGCCAGCAGATCCAAAAACAATGAGCAGTTCTTC. This codes for CASRSKNNEQFF.

This clonotype was counted between two and nine times. The chain joins TRBV5-5 to TRBJ1-4; 9 bases fit TRBD1. Germline V lookup: CDR1 SGHKS, CDR2 YYEKEE (reference sequence). CDR3 length: 16 residues. V shed 4 bases, J shed 6 bases, and the junction held 10 bases outside the gene matches. For the CDR3, the DNA is TGTGCCAGCAGCCTGTTAATGGGACAGGGTGATGAAAAACTGTTTTTT. It specifies CASSLLMGQGDEKLFF.

This clonotype was detected only a few times. This chain links TRBV12-3 or TRBV12-4 with TRBJ2-1, with D possibly matching TRBD1 (6 bases). Deletions cut 3 bases from V and 1 base from J, with 10 bases between. The length of the CDR3 is 15 residues. Written as DNA, the CDR3 is TGTGCCAGCAGTTTTAGCAGGGGATCCTACAATGAGCAGTTCTTC. Translated: CASSFSRGSYNEQFF.

This clonotype was observed at least ten times. The chain has TRBV7-2 and TRBJ2-3; 7 bases map to TRBD1. The V segment lost 1 base and the J segment 2 bases; nucleotides outside the gene matches: 3. CDR3 length: 15 amino acids. CDR1 is SGHTA, CDR2 FQGNSA, per germline. Written as DNA, the CDR3 is TGTGCCAGCAGCTTAGTAGACAGGGCCACAGATACGCAGTATTTT. Its translation: CASSLVDRATDTQYF.

This clonotype occurred many times. The J gene is TRBJ2-7, the V gene TRBV7-9; TRBD2 is a possible D gene (5 bases). Germline CDR1 SEHNR, CDR2 FQNEAQ (reference sequence). Trimming shortened V by 1 base and J by 9 bases, and 10 bases separated the two germline ends. The CDR3 is made up of 12 amino acids. The CDR3 spells CASSLVEVLQYF. CDR3 DNA sequence: TGTGCCAGCAGCTTAGTGGAGGTGCTGCAGTACTTC.

This clonotype was seen only a few times. The CDR3 DNA sequence: TGTGCCATCCGCCCCGGGACAGGGTATAACTATGGCTACACCTTC. Amino acid sequence: CAIRPGTGYNYGYTF. The chain employs TRBV6-6 and TRBJ1-2, with TRBD1 matching over 9 bases. Trimming removed 10 bases from V and 1 base from J; junction bases left unmatched: 10. Germline CDR1 MNHNY, CDR2 SVGAGI (reference sequence). The CDR3 is made up of 15 amino acids.

This clonotype was observed many times. The chain recombines TRBV4-2 with TRBJ2-2; D gene unclear. Germline V CDR1 and CDR2: LGHNA, YNFKEQ. The V gene lost 4 bases and the J gene lost 9 bases, with 6 bases spanning the gap. CDR3 length: 11 residues. CDR3: CASSPGRELFF. CDR3 DNA sequence: TGTGCCAGCAGCCCTGGCAGGGAGCTGTTTTTT.